This T cell receptor beta chain was retrieved from a study of radiotherapy plus CTLA-4 blockade in lung cancer. General study results and limits: In blood, after radiotherapy plus ipilimumab, tumor-derived TCR clones expanded.

Germline assignment: CDR1 SGHAT and CDR2 FQNNGV. V was shortened by 0 bases and J by 1 base, with 9 bases between the two germline ends. CDR3 length: 16 amino acids. The protocol was immunoSEQ multiplex PCR, while the TCRdb copy is restricted to in-frame clones and leaves out a portion. The data contain tens of thousands of clones, around 69% of them singletons. This clone was recorded once. Its antigen is not identified. This clonotype was obtained from a human donor with non-small cell lung cancer who had stable disease on radiotherapy plus ipilimumab. The chain is built from TRBV11-2 and TRBJ2-2, with D uncertain. Sequenced material: peripheral blood, taken from a patient treated with radiotherapy plus ipilimumab. The CDR3 is CASSLELGLNTGELFF. The CDR3 coding sequence is TGTGCCAGCAGCTTAGAGCTGGGCTTGAACACCGGGGAGCTGTTTTTT. The variable domain in full, completed from reference TRBV11-2 and TRBJ2-2, reads EAGVAQSPRYKIIEKRQSVAFWCNPISGHATLYWYQQILGQGPKLLIQFQNNGVVDDSQLPKDRFSAERLKGVDSTLKIQPAKLEDSAVYLCASSLELGLNTGELFFGEGSRLTVL.